This T cell receptor beta chain was sequenced in a study of CD8 T cells in Susac syndrome. In this sample, this clonotype turned up once. RNA totalling roughly 0.5 to 1 ug underwent reverse transcription with random hexamers. With immunoSEQ multiplex PCR, TCR beta CDR3 was amplified across 54 Vbeta and 13 Jbeta. One entry per CDR3 protein results from TCRdb running MiXCR on the immunoSEQ multiplex PCR reads. The table shows about 200,000 distinct CDR3 sequences, with approximately 94% occurring only once. Trimming cost V 6 bases and J 0 bases; bases outside gene matches: 4. CDR3 size: 13 residues. Germline CDR1 reads SQVTM; CDR2 reads ANQGSEA.

The chain carries TRBV29-1 and TRBJ1-1; 7 bases agree with TRBD1. The sample consisted of CD4+ T cells from PBMCs. The source is a human donor with multiple sclerosis. The CDR3 region has the DNA TGCAGCGTACGACAGGGACTGAACACTGAAGCTTTCTTT. Translated, it gives CSVRQGLNTEAFF.